This entry concerns a single T cell receptor beta chain. Resections from corrective heart surgery supplied the thymus tissue. Donor material was obtained from healthy Finnish infants undergoing corrective surgery for congenital heart defects. The data originate from a study of human thymus T cells. Only in-frame clones appear in the TCRdb table, and some are missing; sequencing was by immunoSEQ multiplex PCR. Among tens of thousands of clones, around 96% were seen once, and the ten largest hold under 0.035%. CDR1 MGHDK and CDR2 SYGVNS come from the germline V gene. CDR3 length: 14 residues. Trimming cost V 2 bases and J 4 bases, with 9 bases left between them.

The clonotype was recovered from a boy in the first two years of life with a congenital heart defect but otherwise immunologically healthy. The chain is built from TRBV25-1 and TRBJ2-1; TRBD1 is a possible D gene (5 bases). Input material: thymus tissue. CDR3: CASSEPTGYNEQFF. CDR3 DNA sequence: TGTGCCAGCAGTGAACCTACAGGATACAATGAGCAGTTCTTC. Complete variable domain (other parts from reference TRBV25-1 and TRBJ2-1): EADIYQTPRYLVIGTGKKITLECSQTMGHDKMYWYQQDPGMELHLIHYSYGVNSTEKGDLSSESTVSRIRTEHFPLTLESARPSHTSQYLCASSEPTGYNEQFFGPGTRLTVL.